Listed here are 24 T cell receptor beta chains from one sample, sequenced in a study of blood T cell repertoires in COVID-19. Profiling relied on immunoSEQ multiplex PCR, and the TCRdb table lists in-frame clones only, not all of them. The profile covers more than 300,000 clones, with more than 75% appearing a single time and around 6% taken by the ten largest. The sample consisted of peripheral blood. The receptors originated from a woman aged 45-65 years with COVID-19, enrolled during active disease.

The rearrangement uses TRBV13 and TRBJ1-1; no definite D call. The germline V gene has CDR1 PRHDT and CDR2 FYEKMQ (reference sequence). Trimming cost V 8 bases and J 0 bases, with 10 bases left between them. The CDR3 runs 13 residues. The CDR3 loop is CASLRVMNTEAFF. In DNA, the CDR3 is TGTGCCAGCCTGCGAGTAATGAACACTGAAGCTTTCTTT.

The rearrangement joins TRBV10-1 to TRBJ2-1; perhaps TRBD2 as D (6 bases). Per the germline V gene, CDR1 is WNHNN and CDR2 is SYGVQD (reference sequence). The CDR3 sequence is 16 residues long. V lost 3 bases, J lost 4 bases, and 16 bases lay in between. The CDR3 sequence: CASSDWGAGTYNEQFF. The CDR3 bases are TGCGCCAGCAGTGATTGGGGAGCGGGCACTTACAATGAGCAGTTCTTC.

The chain employs TRBV29-1 and TRBJ2-4; D perhaps matches TRBD1 (6 bases). Germline CDR1 and CDR2: SQVTM and ANQGSEA. V gave up 3 bases and J gave up 9 bases, with 6 bases separating them. The CDR3 totals 10 residues. Here the CDR3 reads CSVEDSIQYF. Here the CDR3 DNA reads TGCAGCGTTGAGGACAGCATTCAGTACTTC.

This clone was observed a few times. The chain couples TRBV5-5 to TRBJ2-7; 10 nucleotides agree with TRBD1. The J segment lost 12 bases and the V segment lost 4 bases, leaving 13 bases of the junction unmatched. The germline V gene encodes CDR1 SGHKS and CDR2 YYEKEE (reference sequence). The CDR3 is 14 amino acids. DNA for the CDR3: TGTGCCAGCAGCCCCCTGGGGACAGGGGCTATTCTGTACTTC. It specifies CASSPLGTGAILYF.

The chain links TRBV27 to TRBJ2-1; the D gene is possibly TRBD1 (6 bases). V lost 6 bases, J lost 6 bases, and 18 bases lay in between. Germline values: CDR1 MNHEY, CDR2 SMNVEV (reference sequence). The CDR3 consists of 15 residues. The CDR3 loop is CASRRLPDSGNEQFF. In DNA form, the CDR3 reads TGTGCCAGCAGAAGACTCCCGGACAGTGGCAATGAGCAGTTCTTC.

Comments on this clone: At one of its ends the junction is not consistent with the germline gene, which may arise from a read error. This sequence joins TRBV7-9 and TRBJ2-7; the match to TRBD2 covers 10 bases. There are 17 residues in the CDR3. Germline assignment: CDR1 SEHNR and CDR2 FQNEAQ (reference sequence). This chain's CDR3 is CASSLEGSGRASNEQYF. The CDR3 nucleotides are TGTGCCAGCAGCTTAGAGGGGAGCGGGAGGGCCTCCAACGAGCAGTACTTC.

This chain joins TRBV11-2 and TRBJ1-2, with D possibly TRBD1 on 6 matching bases. Germline V gives CDR1 SGHAT, CDR2 FQNNGV. The V and J ends lost 5 bases and 1 base respectively, with 14 bases between them. The CDR3 is 15 amino acids. The CDR3 sequence: CASSRGLQGNYGYTF. CDR3 DNA: TGTGCCAGCAGCCGCGGTTTACAGGGTAACTATGGCTACACCTTC.

CDR3 bases: TGTGCCACCAAAGGGTGGGCGGGAGTTCCCGAGCAGTACTTC. Encoded protein: CATKGWAGVPEQYF. The chain combines TRBV11-3 with TRBJ2-7; 7 bases are a match to TRBD2. Germline trimming cut 10 bases from V and 6 bases from J; bases unmatched to any gene: 15. Germline lookup yields CDR1 SGHNT and CDR2 YENEEA. The length of the CDR3 is 14 residues.

CDR3 amino acids: CASSYSGQGKGYGYTF. The CDR3 bases are TGTGCCAGCAGTTACTCCGGACAGGGAAAGGGCTATGGCTACACCTTC. The rearrangement links TRBV6-6 to TRBJ1-2, with 8 bases identical to TRBD1. Germline CDR1 MNHNY, CDR2 SVGAGI (reference sequence). Trimming took 0 bases from V and 4 from J; bases not matched to a gene: 7. The length of the CDR3 is 16 residues.

This chain links TRBV27 with TRBJ2-2; 9 bases map to TRBD2. The ends lost 1 base at V and 0 bases at J; junction bases unmatched: 3. The CDR3 spans 17 residues. Germline loops: CDR1 MNHEY, CDR2 SMNVEV (reference sequence). CDR3 region: CASSLFAGGANTGELFF. The DNA of the CDR3 is TGTGCCAGCAGTTTATTTGCGGGAGGGGCGAACACCGGGGAGCTGTTTTTT.

The J gene is TRBJ2-2, the V gene TRBV24-1; no clear D. The CDR3 covers 14 residues. From germline, CDR1 is KGHDR and CDR2 SFDVKD. The V end lost 6 bases, the J end lost 0 bases, and 7 bases lay between the germline ends. CDR3 sequence: CATSPRTNTGELFF. The CDR3, as DNA: TGTGCCACCAGTCCCAGGACGAACACCGGGGAGCTGTTTTTT.

This clone is a singleton in its sample. This rearrangement joins TRBV3-1 (or the pseudogene TRBV3-2) to TRBJ2-1; TRBD2 aligns across 7 bases. The CDR3 totals 12 residues. The germline V gene encodes CDR1 LGHDT and CDR2 YNNKEL (reference sequence). The J segment lost 14 bases and the V segment lost 0 bases, leaving 4 bases of the junction unmatched. As DNA, the CDR3 is TGTGCCAGCAGCCAAGAGTCCGGGAGGAAGTTCTTC. As protein: CASSQESGRKFF.

V and J are TRBV5-1 and TRBJ2-5; possibly TRBD2 for D (6 bases). Deletions cut 3 bases from V and 7 bases from J, with 22 bases between. The CDR3 consists of 16 residues. Germline V CDR1 and CDR2: SGHRS, YFSETQ. This CDR3 is CASSYSGQGGTGTQYF. Here the CDR3 DNA reads TGCGCCAGCAGCTATAGCGGCCAAGGTGGGACGGGGACCCAGTACTTC.

This clone was seen once. In DNA, the CDR3 is TGTGCCAGCAGCCTCACCTGGCAGGGAACCCACGAGCAGTACTTC. Translating gives CASSLTWQGTHEQYF. This chain connects TRBV5-5 to TRBJ2-7; TRBD1 might be the D (5 bases). Per the germline V gene, CDR1 is SGHKS and CDR2 is YYEKEE (reference sequence). The germline V and J ends were trimmed by 4 bases and 5 bases, with 19 bases remaining between them. CDR3 length: 15 residues.

The rearrangement links TRBV11-2 to TRBJ1-1; D is undetermined. Per the germline V gene, CDR1 is SGHAT and CDR2 is FQNNGV. This CDR3 is 12 amino acids long. Trimming left V 1 base short and J 7 bases short, with 7 bases between. The CDR3 nucleotides read TGTGCCAGCAGCTTAGGTGGCCTTGAAGCTTTCTTT. It codes for CASSLGGLEAFF.

The genes are TRBV6-5 and TRBJ1-1; D uncertain. Per the germline V gene, CDR1 is MNHEY and CDR2 is SVGAGI. V was shortened by 0 bases and J by 4 bases, with 9 bases between the two germline ends. This CDR3 is 14 amino acids long. The CDR3 DNA reads TGTGCCAGCAGTTACTCGAGGTTTAGCACTGAAGCTTTCTTT. Its translation: CASSYSRFSTEAFF.

This chain joins TRBV19 and TRBJ1-1, with D possibly matching TRBD1 (6 bases). Germline V gives CDR1 LNHDA, CDR2 SQIVND (reference sequence). Trimming cost V 10 bases and J 1 base, with 16 bases left between them. The CDR3 runs 14 residues. The CDR3 reads CATGADSPNTEAFF. The CDR3 DNA follows: TGTGCCACCGGGGCGGACAGTCCGAACACTGAAGCTTTCTTT.

This chain uses TRBV19 with TRBJ1-4; 7 bases fit TRBD1. After removal of 5 bases from V and 3 bases from J, the junction contained 6 bases not matched to a gene. Germline loops: CDR1 LNHDA, CDR2 SQIVND (reference sequence). This CDR3 is 15 amino acids long. The CDR3 sequence is CASSADRVANEKLFF. The CDR3 bases are TGTGCCAGTAGTGCAGACAGGGTTGCTAATGAAAAACTGTTTTTT. Based on the CDR3 plus reference TRBV19 and TRBJ1-4, the full variable domain is DGGITQSPKYLFRKEGQNVTLSCEQNLNHDAMYWYRQDPGQGLRLIYYSQIVNDFQKGDIAEGYSVSREKKESFPLTVTSAQKNPTAFYLCASSADRVANEKLFFGSGTQLSVL.

In its sample, this clone was seen once. The V and J genes are TRBV3-1 (or the pseudogene TRBV3-2) and TRBJ2-7; maybe TRBD2 (6 bases). The CDR3 extends over 13 amino acids. Trimming removed 5 bases at V and 6 bases at J, with 14 bases between. Germline V gene lookup returns CDR1 LGHDT and CDR2 YNNKEL (reference sequence). The CDR3 sequence is CASSYGREFEQYF. The CDR3 bases are TGTGCCAGCAGCTATGGTCGGGAGTTCGAGCAGTACTTC.

In its sample, this clone was seen once. The rearrangement links TRBV18 to TRBJ1-2; 9 bases agree with TRBD1. The CDR3 is 13 amino acids. J gave up 7 bases and V 6 bases, and 6 bases lay outside the gene matches. Looked up from germline, CDR1 is KGHSH and CDR2 is LQKENI. The CDR3 nucleotides are TGTGCCAGCTCCGCCGGACAGGGGCTTGGCTACACCTTC. This gives the protein CASSAGQGLGYTF.

This chain uses TRBV3-1 (or the pseudogene TRBV3-2) with TRBJ1-2; no clear D gene. Germline V CDR1 and CDR2: LGHDT, YNNKEL (reference sequence). The CDR3 totals 11 residues. With 1 base removed from V and 8 bases from J, the gap between germline ends came to 5 bases. The CDR3 loop reads CASSQVQGYTF. DNA for the CDR3: TGTGCCAGCAGCCAAGTACAGGGCTACACCTTC.

The chain combines TRBV18 with TRBJ2-7; a weak D match, TRBD1 (6 bases). V gave up 2 bases and J gave up 6 bases, with 11 bases separating them. Germline values: CDR1 KGHSH, CDR2 LQKENI. This CDR3 has 13 amino acids. The CDR3 DNA sequence: TGTGCCAGCTCACCAGAACAGGGTACCGAGCAGTACTTC. Translated, it gives CASSPEQGTEQYF. The variable domain in full, with the rest retrieved from reference TRBV18 and TRBJ2-7, is NAGVMQNPRHLVRRRGQEARLRCSPMKGHSHVYWYRQLPEEGLKFMVYLQKENIIDESGMPKERFSAEFPKEGPSILRIQQVVRGDSAAYFCASSPEQGTEQYFGPGTRLTVT.

This chain connects TRBV5-6 to TRBJ1-1; D is perhaps TRBD1 (5 bases). Trimming shortened V by 2 bases and J by 5 bases, and 16 bases separated the two germline ends. The CDR3 runs to 15 residues. Germline assignment: CDR1 SGHDT and CDR2 YYEEEE. The CDR3 loop reads CASSFGRGEGTEAFF. CDR3 nucleotides: TGTGCCAGCAGCTTCGGACGGGGGGAGGGAACTGAAGCTTTCTTT.

CDR3 residues: CASSQTRGTGVHEQYF. The CDR3 DNA is TGCGCCAGCAGCCAGACCAGAGGGACAGGGGTCCACGAGCAGTACTTC. This chain connects TRBV5-1 to TRBJ2-7, with TRBD1 identical over 10 bases. The CDR3 length is 16 residues. The J segment lost 5 bases and the V segment lost 4 bases, leaving 12 bases of the junction unmatched. Germline CDR1 is SGHRS and CDR2 is YFSETQ.